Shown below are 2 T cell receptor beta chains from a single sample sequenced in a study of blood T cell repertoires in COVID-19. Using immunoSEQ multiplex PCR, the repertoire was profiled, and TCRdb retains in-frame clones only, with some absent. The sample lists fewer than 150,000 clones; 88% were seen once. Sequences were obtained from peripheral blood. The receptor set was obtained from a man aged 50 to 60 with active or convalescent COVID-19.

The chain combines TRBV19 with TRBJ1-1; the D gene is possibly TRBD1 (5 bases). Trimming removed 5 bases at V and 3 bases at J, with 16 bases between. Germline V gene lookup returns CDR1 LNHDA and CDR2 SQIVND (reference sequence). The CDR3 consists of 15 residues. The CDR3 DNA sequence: TGTGCCAGTAGTCCGAGGAACCGGGGGGACACTGAAGCTTTCTTT. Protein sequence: CASSPRNRGDTEAFF.

The CDR3 sequence: CASSQLAGYNEQFF. The CDR3 DNA reads TGTGCCAGCAGTCAACTAGCGGGCTACAATGAGCAGTTCTTC. The chain links TRBV6-5 to TRBJ2-1, with 9 bases lining up with TRBD2. Trimming cost V 5 bases and J 3 bases; bases outside gene matches: 2. Per the germline V gene, CDR1 is MNHEY and CDR2 is SVGAGI. This CDR3 comprises 14 residues.